The 7 T cell receptor beta chains below all came from one sample that was sequenced in a study of blood T cell repertoires in COVID-19. Only in-frame clones appear in the TCRdb table, and some are missing; sequencing was by immunoSEQ multiplex PCR. The sample lists about 190,000 clones, about 80% occurring once. Material: peripheral blood. These receptor sequences come from a man aged 30 to 39 with active or convalescent COVID-19.

V is TRBV27 and J is TRBJ2-2, with TRBD1 matching over 12 bases. Germline-derived CDR1 and CDR2 are MNHEY and SMNVEV (reference sequence). V shed 4 bases and J 7 bases; nucleotides not matched to a gene: 10. The CDR3 has 17 amino acids. The CDR3 region has the DNA TGTGCCAGCAGTTCGTTCACGGGACAGGGGGCAGGCGGGGAGCTGTTTTTT. Translation gives CASSSFTGQGAGGELFF.

This chain's CDR3 is CSVEGGTENYGYTF. CDR3 nucleotide sequence: TGCAGCGTTGAAGGGGGGACTGAGAACTATGGCTACACCTTC. This chain connects TRBV29-1 to TRBJ1-2; TRBD1 is a possible D gene (5 bases). Germline values: CDR1 SQVTM, CDR2 ANQGSEA. Trimming left V 1 base short and J 2 bases short, with 11 bases between. This CDR3 is 14 amino acids long.

The genes are TRBV24-1 and TRBJ2-6; D is ambiguous. Per the germline V gene, CDR1 is KGHDR and CDR2 is SFDVKD. Trimming left V 1 base short and J 0 bases short, with 15 bases between. The CDR3 runs to 19 residues. CDR3 DNA: TGTGCCACCAGTGATTTCAAGGTCCCAAGAGGCTCTGGGGCCAACGTCCTGACTTTC. Translation: CATSDFKVPRGSGANVLTF.

This chain connects TRBV28 to TRBJ1-1; 9 bases are a match to TRBD1. This CDR3 spans 15 amino acids. Trimming cost V 6 bases and J 1 base; bases outside gene matches: 6. CDR1 and CDR2 from the germline V gene are MDHEN and SYDVKM. The CDR3: CASRPWGQGNTEAFF. CDR3 nucleotides: TGTGCCAGCAGGCCGTGGGGACAGGGGAACACTGAAGCTTTCTTT.

The chain links TRBV6-5 to TRBJ2-7; TRBD2 matches 7 bases. V shed 2 bases, J shed 3 bases, and the junction held 7 bases outside the gene matches. Germline assignment: CDR1 MNHEY and CDR2 SVGAGI. The CDR3 consists of 15 residues. CDR3 region: CASSYLGGEGYEQYF. In DNA form, the CDR3 reads TGTGCCAGCAGTTACCTGGGGGGGGAAGGCTACGAGCAGTACTTC.

The chain combines TRBV7-8 with TRBJ1-5; no reliable D call. CDR3 length equals 14 residues. The V end was cut by 1 base, the J end by 4 bases, with 8 bases between. Per the germline V gene, CDR1 is SGHVS and CDR2 is FQNEAQ. The CDR3 is CASSLEGGNQPQHF. The CDR3 coding sequence is TGTGCCAGCAGCTTAGAGGGAGGTAATCAGCCCCAGCATTTT. The whole variable domain, remainder taken from reference TRBV7-8 and TRBJ1-5, is GAGVSQSPRYKVAKRGQDVALRCDPISGHVSLFWYQQALGQGPEFLTYFQNEAQLDKSGLPSDRFFAERPEGSVSTLKIQRTQQEDSAVYLCASSLEGGNQPQHFGDGTRLSIL.

The sample holds one count of this clone. The genes are TRBV28 and TRBJ2-1; 15 nucleotides match TRBD2. The CDR3 has 17 amino acids. Germline V gives CDR1 MDHEN, CDR2 SYDVKM. Losses at the gene ends were 6 bases for V and 2 bases for J; bases not matched to a gene: 5. The CDR3 reads CASRRTSGGATYNEQFF. CDR3 nucleotides: TGTGCCAGCAGGCGGACTAGCGGGGGGGCCACCTACAATGAGCAGTTCTTC.